This T cell receptor beta chain emerged from a study of T cell repertoires in cytomegalovirus infection. MiXCR, applied by TCRdb to the reads, yields one record per CDR3 protein. This sample has over 150,000 distinct CDR3 sequences, with 17% found just once. This clonotype came up a few times. Trimming removed 3 bases from V and 1 base from J, with 16 bases in between. Germline loops: CDR1 DFQATT, CDR2 SNEGSKA (reference sequence). The CDR3 loop spans 16 amino acids. The TCR sequence derives from a human donor in good health (CMV status not recorded). Some clones in this sample may be carry-over from other donors' samples. Sequences were obtained from CD8+ T cells from PBMCs. The genes are TRBV20-1 and TRBJ2-1; perhaps TRBD2 as D (6 bases). CDR3 protein: CSASLPGRGSYNEQFF. The CDR3 DNA reads as TGCAGTGCTAGTCTCCCCGGACGGGGGTCCTACAATGAGCAGTTCTTC.